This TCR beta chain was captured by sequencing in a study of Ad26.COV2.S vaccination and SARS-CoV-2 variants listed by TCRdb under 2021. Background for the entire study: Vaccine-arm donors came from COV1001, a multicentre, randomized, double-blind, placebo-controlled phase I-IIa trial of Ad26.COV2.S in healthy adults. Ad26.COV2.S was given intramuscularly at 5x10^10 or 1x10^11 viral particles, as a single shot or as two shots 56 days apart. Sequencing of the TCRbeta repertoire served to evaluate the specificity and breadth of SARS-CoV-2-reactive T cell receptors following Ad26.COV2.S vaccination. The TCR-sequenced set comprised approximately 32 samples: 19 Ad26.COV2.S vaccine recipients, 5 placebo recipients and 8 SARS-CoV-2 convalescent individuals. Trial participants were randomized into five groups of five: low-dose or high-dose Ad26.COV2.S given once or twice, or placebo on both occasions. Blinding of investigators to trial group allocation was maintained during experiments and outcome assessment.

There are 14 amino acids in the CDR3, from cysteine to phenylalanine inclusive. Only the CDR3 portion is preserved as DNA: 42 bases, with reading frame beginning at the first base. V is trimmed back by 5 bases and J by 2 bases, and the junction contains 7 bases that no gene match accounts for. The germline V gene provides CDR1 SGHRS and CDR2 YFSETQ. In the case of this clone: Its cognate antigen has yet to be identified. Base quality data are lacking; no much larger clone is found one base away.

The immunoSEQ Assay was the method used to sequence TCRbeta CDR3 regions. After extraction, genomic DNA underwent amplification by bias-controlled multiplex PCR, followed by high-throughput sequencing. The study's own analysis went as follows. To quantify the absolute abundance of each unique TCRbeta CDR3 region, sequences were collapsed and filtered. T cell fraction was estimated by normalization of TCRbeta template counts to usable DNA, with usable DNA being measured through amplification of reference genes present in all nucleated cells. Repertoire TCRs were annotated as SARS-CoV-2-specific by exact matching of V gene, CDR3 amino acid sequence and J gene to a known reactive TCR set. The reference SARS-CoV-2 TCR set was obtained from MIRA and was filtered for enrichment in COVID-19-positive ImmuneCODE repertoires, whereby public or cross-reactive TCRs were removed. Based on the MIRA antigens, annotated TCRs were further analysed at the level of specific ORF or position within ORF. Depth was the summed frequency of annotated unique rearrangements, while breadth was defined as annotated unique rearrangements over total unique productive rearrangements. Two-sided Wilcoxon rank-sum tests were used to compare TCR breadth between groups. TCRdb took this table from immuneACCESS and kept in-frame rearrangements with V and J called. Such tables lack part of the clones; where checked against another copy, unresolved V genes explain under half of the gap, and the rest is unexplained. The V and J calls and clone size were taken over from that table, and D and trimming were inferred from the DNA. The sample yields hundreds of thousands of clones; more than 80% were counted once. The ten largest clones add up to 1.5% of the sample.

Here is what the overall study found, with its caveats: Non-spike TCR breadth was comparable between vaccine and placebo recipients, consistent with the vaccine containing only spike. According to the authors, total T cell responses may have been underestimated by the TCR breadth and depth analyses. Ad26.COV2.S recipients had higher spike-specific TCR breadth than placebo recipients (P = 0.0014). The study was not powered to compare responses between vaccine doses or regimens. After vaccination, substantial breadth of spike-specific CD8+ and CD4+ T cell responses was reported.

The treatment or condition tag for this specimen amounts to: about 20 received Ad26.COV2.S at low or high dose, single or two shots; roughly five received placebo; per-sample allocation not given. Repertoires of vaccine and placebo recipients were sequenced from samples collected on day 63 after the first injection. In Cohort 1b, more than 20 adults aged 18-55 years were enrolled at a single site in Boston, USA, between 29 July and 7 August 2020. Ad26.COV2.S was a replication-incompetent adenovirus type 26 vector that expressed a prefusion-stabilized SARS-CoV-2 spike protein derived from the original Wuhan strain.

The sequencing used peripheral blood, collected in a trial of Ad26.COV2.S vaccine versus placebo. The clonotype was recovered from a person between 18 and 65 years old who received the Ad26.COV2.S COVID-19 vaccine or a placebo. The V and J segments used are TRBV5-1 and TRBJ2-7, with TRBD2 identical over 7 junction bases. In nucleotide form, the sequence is TGCGCCAGCAGTCGCAGCGGGACCACCTACGAGCAGTACTTC. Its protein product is CASSRSGTTYEQYF.